Below, one T cell receptor (beta chain) is given with its context. The CDR3 has 16 amino acids. With V trimmed by 6 bases and J by 6 bases, 9 bases remained unmatched. Germline-derived CDR1 and CDR2 are LGHNT and FRNRAP. This sample stems from a study of long-term antiretroviral therapy in people with HIV. Running of the v3.0 immunoSEQ assay took place at survey level. Clones were read by immunoSEQ multiplex PCR, and TCRdb kept only the in-frame ones, dropping some. This sample carries some 34,000 clones, 79% of them seen once, and the ten largest clones take 3% to 3.5%. V is TRBV12-5 and J is TRBJ2-3, with 13 bases matching TRBD2. The material was unsorted PBMCs, obtained 1.9 years after starting antiretroviral therapy. This sequence was found in a man younger than 30 with HIV. The CDR3 bases are TGTGCTAGTGGCTCGGGACTAGCGGGGATAAGCGATACGCAGTATTTT. Its protein is CASGSGLAGISDTQYF.